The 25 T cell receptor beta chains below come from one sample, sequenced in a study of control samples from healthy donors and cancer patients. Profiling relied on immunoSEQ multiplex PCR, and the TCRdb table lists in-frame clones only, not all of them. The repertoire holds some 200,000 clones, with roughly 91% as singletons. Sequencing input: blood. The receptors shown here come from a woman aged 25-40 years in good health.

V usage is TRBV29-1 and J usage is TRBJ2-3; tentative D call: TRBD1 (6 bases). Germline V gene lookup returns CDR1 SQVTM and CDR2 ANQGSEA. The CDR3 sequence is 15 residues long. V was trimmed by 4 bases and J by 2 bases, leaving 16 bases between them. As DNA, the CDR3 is TGCAGCGTTGTGGCAGGGGCCCATTCCACAGATACGCAGTATTTT. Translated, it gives CSVVAGAHSTDTQYF.

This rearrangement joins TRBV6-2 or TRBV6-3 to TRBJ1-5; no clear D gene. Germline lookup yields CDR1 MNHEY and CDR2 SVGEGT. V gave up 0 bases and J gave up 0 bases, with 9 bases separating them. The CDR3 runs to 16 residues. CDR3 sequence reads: CASSYSGIVSNQPQHF. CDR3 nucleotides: TGTGCCAGCAGTTACTCAGGGATCGTTAGCAATCAGCCCCAGCATTTT.

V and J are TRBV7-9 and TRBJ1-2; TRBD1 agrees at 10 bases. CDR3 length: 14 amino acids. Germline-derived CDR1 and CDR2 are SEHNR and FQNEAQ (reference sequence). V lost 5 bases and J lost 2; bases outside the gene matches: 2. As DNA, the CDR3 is TGTGCCAGCAGCATGGGACAGGGGAACTATGGCTACACCTTC. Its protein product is CASSMGQGNYGYTF.

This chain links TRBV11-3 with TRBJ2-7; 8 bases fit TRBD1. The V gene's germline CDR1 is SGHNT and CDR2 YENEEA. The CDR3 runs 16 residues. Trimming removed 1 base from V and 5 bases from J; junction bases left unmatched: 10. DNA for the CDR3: TGTGCCAGCAGCTTAGGAACCGGGACAGGAGGAAACGAGCAGTACTTC. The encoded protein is CASSLGTGTGGNEQYF.

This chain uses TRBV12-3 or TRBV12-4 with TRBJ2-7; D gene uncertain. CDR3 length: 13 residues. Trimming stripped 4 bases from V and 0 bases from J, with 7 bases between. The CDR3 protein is CASSSPSSYEQYF. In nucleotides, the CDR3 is TGTGCCAGCAGTTCCCCAAGCTCCTACGAGCAGTACTTC.

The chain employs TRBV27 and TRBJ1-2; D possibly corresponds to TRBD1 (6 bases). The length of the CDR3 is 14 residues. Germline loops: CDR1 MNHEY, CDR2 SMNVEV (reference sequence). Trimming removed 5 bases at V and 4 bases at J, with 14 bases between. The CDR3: CASSPTGLVYGYTF. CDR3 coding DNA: TGTGCCAGCAGTCCGACAGGACTGGTCTATGGCTACACCTTC.

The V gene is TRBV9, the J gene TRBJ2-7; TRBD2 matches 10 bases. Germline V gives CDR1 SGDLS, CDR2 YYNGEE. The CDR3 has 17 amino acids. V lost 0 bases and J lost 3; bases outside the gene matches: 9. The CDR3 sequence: CASSVDGSGGSLYEQYF. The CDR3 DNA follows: TGTGCCAGCAGCGTAGATGGTAGCGGGGGGTCCCTCTACGAGCAGTACTTC.

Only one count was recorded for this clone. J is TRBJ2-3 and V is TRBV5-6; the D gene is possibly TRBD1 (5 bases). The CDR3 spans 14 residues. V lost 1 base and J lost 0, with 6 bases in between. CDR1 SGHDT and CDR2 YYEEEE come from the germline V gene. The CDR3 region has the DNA TGTGCCAGCAGCTTGACAGGTAGCACAGATACGCAGTATTTT. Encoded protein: CASSLTGSTDTQYF.

In nucleotides, the CDR3 is TGCGCCAGCAGCCAACTAGCGGGAGCGTACGAGCAGTACTTC. Translating it yields CASSQLAGAYEQYF. The chain carries TRBV5-1 and TRBJ2-7, with 11 bases aligning to TRBD2. The germline CDR1 and CDR2 sequences are SGHRS and YFSETQ. The J segment lost 4 bases and the V segment lost 4 bases, leaving 4 bases of the junction unmatched. The CDR3 has 14 residues.

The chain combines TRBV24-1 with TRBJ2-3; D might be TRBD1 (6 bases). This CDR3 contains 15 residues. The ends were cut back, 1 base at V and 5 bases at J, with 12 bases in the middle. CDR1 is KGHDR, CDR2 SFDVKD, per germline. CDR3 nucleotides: TGTGCCACCAGTGATTTCACGACAGGTAAAGATACGCAGTATTTT. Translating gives CATSDFTTGKDTQYF.

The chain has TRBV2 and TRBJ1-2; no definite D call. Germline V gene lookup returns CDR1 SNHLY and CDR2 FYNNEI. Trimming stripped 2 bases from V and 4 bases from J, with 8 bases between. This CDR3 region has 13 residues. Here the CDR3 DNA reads TGTGCCAGCAGTGAACAGACTATCTATGGCTACACCTTC. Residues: CASSEQTIYGYTF.

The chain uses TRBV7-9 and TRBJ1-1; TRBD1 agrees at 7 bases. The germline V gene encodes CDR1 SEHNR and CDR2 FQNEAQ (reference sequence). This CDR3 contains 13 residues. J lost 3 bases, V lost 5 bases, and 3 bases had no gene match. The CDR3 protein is CASSRTGDTEAFF. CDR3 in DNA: TGTGCCAGCAGCCGAACAGGGGACACTGAAGCTTTCTTT.

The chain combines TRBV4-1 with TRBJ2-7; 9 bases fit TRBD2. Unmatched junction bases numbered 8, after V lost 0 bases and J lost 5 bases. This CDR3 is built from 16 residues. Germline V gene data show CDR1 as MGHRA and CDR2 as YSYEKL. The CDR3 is CASSQEGGGAIDEQYF. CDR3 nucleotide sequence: TGCGCCAGCAGCCAAGAGGGCGGGGGGGCTATAGACGAGCAGTACTTC.

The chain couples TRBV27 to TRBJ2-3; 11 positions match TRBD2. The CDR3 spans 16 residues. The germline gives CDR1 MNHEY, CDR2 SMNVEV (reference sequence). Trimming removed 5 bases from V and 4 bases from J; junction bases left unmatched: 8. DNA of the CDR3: TGTGCCAGCAGTCCCCATAGCGGGGGGGCCTCAGATACGCAGTATTTT. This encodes CASSPHSGGASDTQYF.

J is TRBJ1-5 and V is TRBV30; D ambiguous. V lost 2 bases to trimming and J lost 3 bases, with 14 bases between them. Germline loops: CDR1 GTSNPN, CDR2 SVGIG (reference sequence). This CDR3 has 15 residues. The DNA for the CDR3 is TGTGCCTGGAGTCCATCCCGACCGACCAATCAGCCCCAGCATTTT. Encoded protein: CAWSPSRPTNQPQHF. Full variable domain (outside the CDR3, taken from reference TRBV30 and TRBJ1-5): SQTIHQWPATLVQPVGSPLSLECTVEGTSNPNLYWYRQAAGRGLQLLFYSVGIGQISSEVPQNLSASRPQDRQFILSSKKLLLSDSGFYLCAWSPSRPTNQPQHFGDGTRLSIL.

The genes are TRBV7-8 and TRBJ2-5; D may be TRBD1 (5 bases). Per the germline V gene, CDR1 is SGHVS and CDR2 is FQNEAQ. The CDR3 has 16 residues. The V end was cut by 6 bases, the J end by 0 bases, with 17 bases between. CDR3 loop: CASRLRFRQNQETQYF. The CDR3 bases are TGTGCCAGCAGGTTAAGGTTCAGACAGAACCAAGAGACCCAGTACTTC.

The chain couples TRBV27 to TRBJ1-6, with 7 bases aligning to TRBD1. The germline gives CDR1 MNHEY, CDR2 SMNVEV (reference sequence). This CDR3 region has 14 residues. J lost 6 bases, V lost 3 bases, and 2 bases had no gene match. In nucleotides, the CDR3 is TGTGCCAGCAGTTTGTACAGGGGTAATTCACCCCTCCACTTT. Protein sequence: CASSLYRGNSPLHF.

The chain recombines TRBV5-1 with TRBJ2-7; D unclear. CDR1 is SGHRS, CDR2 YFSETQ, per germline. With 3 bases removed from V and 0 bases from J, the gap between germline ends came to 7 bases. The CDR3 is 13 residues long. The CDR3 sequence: CASSYDTSYEQYF. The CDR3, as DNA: TGCGCCAGCAGCTATGACACCTCCTACGAGCAGTACTTC.

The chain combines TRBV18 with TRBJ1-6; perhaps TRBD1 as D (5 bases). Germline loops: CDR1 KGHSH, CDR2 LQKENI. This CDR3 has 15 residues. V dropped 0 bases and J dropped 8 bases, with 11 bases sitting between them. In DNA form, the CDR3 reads TGTGCCAGCTCACCACCGGGGAGGGGCGATTCACCCCTCCACTTT. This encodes CASSPPGRGDSPLHF.

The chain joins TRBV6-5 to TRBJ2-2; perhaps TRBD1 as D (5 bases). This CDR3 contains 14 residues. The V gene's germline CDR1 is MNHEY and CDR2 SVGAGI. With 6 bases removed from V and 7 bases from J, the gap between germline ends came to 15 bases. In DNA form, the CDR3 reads TGTGCCAGCAGCCACTCAGGGTACAACGGGGAGCTGTTTTTT. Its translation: CASSHSGYNGELFF.

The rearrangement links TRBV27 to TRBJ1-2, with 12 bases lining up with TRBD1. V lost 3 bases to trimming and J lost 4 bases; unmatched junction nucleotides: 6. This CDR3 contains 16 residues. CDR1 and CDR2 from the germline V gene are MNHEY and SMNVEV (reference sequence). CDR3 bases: TGTGCCAGCAGTTTGTCCCCGGGACAGGGGGCCTATGGCTACACCTTC. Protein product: CASSLSPGQGAYGYTF.

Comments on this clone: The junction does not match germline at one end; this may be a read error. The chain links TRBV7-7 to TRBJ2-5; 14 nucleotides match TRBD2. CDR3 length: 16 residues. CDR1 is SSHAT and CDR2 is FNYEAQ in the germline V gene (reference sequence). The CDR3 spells CASSLLGLAGGETQYF. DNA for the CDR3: TGTGCTAGCAGCTTATTAGGACTAGCGGGAGGAGAGACCCAGTACTTC.

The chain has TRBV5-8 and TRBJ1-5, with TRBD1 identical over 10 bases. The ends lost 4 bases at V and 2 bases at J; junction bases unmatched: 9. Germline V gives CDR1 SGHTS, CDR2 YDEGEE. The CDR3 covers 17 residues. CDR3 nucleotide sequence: TGTGCCAGCAGCACCGGGACAGGGGTGATGGGCAATCAGCCCCAGCATTTT. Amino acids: CASSTGTGVMGNQPQHF.

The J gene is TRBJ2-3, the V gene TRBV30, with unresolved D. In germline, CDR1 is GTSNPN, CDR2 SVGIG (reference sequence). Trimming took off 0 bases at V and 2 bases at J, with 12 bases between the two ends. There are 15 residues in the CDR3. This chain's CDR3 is CAWSVRGSNTDTQYF. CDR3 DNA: TGTGCCTGGAGTGTACGAGGCTCTAACACAGATACGCAGTATTTT. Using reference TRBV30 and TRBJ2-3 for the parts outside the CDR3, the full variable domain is SQTIHQWPATLVQPVGSPLSLECTVEGTSNPNLYWYRQAAGRGLQLLFYSVGIGQISSEVPQNLSASRPQDRQFILSSKKLLLSDSGFYLCAWSVRGSNTDTQYFGPGTRLTVL.

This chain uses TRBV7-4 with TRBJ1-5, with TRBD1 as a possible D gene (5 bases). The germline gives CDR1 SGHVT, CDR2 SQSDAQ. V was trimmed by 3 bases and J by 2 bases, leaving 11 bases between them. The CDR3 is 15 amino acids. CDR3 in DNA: TGTGCCAGCAGCTTGTTAGGGGCGGGCAATCAGCCCCAGCATTTT. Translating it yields CASSLLGAGNQPQHF.